This TCR beta chain was retrieved from a study of identical twins. General study findings and limits: Beta clonotypes that were abundant in cord blood contained fewer insertions, a pattern absent from memory repertoires.

Healthy Caucasians, and only they, were the donors. From the 5' RACE reads, TCRdb called clonotypes with MiXCR, one entry per CDR3 protein. The sample carries about 1.7 million distinct CDR3 sequences, under 35% recorded once. The CDR3 covers 13 residues. Trimming cost V 6 bases and J 4 bases, with 15 bases left between them. CDR1 DFQATT and CDR2 SNEGSKA come from the germline V gene (reference sequence). A note on this clonotype: The antigen remains undetermined.

V and J are TRBV20-1 and TRBJ1-2; perhaps TRBD1 as D (6 bases). The specimen sequenced was cord blood. The clonotype was recovered from a newborn girl in good health. For the CDR3, the DNA is TGCAGTGCCTCCCGATCGGACAGCTATGGCTACACCTTC. The encoded protein is CSASRSDSYGYTF.